The sequence of this T cell receptor beta chain was determined in a study of blood T cell repertoires in COVID-19. Study in general: COVID-19 samples collected from the United States, Italy and Spain covered acute and convalescent phases.

The CDR3 is 16 residues long. V was shortened by 3 bases and J by 3 bases, with 17 bases between the two germline ends. From germline, CDR1 is MNHNS and CDR2 SASEGT. Clones were sequenced by immunoSEQ multiplex PCR, and TCRdb holds only the in-frame ones, with some missing. The table has some 390,000 clones, approximately 86% seen once. This sequence joins TRBV6-1 and TRBJ1-2; tentative D call: TRBD1 (5 bases). The sequenced material came from peripheral blood. This TCR came from a human donor in a cohort sampled during active COVID-19. In DNA, the CDR3 is TGTGCCAGCAGTGAGGACTTGGGGGGGGAATACTATGGCTACACCTTC. This translates into CASSEDLGGEYYGYTF.